This T cell receptor beta chain derives from a study of early T cells in non-severe SARS-CoV-2 infection. In TCRdb, the 5' RACE reads were re-called with MiXCR into one record per CDR3 protein. The repertoire includes 56,000 or so distinct CDR3 sequences, over 12% of them detected once, and 4.1% sits in the top ten. This clonotype was counted many times. Source: whole blood, taken at baseline. The source of this sequence is an adult who was a healthcare worker with PCR-confirmed SARS-CoV-2 infection or an uninfected control (not recorded which).

The CDR3 protein is CASSWLAGNTGELFF. CDR3 nucleotide sequence: TGTGCCAGTAGTTGGCTAGCGGGGAACACCGGGGAGCTGTTTTTT. This chain uses TRBV19 with TRBJ2-2, with TRBD2 matching 8 bases. Losses at the gene ends were 5 bases for V and 1 base for J; bases not matched to a gene: 3. Germline V gene data show CDR1 as LNHDA and CDR2 as SQIVND (reference sequence). The CDR3 loop spans 15 amino acids.